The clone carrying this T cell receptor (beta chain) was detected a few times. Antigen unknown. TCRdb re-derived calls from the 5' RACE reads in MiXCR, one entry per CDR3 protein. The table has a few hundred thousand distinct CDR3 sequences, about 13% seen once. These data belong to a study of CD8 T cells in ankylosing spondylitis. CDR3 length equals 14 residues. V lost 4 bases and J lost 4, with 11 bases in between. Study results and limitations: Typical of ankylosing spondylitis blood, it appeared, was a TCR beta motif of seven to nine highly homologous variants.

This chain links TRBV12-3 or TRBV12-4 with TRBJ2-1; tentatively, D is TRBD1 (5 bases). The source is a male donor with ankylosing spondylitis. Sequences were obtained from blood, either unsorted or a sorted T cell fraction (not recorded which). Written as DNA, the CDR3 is TGTGCCAGCAGTTGGCAGGGCGTATACAATGAGCAGTTCTTC. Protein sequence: CASSWQGVYNEQFF.